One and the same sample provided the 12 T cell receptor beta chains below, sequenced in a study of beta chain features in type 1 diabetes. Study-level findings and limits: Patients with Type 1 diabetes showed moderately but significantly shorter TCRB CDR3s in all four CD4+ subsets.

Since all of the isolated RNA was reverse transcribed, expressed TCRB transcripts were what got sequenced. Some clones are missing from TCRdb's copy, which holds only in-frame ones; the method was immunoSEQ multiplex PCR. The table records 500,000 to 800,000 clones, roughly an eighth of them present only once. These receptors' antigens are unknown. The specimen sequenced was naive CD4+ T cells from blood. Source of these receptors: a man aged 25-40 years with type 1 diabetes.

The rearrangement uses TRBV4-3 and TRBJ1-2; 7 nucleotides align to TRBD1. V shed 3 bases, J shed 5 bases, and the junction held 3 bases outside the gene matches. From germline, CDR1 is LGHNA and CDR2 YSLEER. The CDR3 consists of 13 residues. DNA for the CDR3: TGCGCCAGCAGCCAGGGACAGCTTTATGGCTACACCTTC. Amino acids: CASSQGQLYGYTF.

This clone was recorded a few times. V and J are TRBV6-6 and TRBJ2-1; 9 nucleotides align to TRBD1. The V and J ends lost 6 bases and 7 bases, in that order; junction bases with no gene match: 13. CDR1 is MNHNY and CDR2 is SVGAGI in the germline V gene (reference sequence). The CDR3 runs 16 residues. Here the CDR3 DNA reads TGTGCCAGCAGCCGGACTCCGGGACAGGGAGTAAATGAGCAGTTCTTC. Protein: CASSRTPGQGVNEQFF.

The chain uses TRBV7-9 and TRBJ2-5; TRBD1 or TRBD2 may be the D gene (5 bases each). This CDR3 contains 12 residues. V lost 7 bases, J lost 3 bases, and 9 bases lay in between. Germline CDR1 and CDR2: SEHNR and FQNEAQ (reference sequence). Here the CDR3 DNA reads TGTGCCAGCACGAGGGGCGAAGAGACCCAGTACTTC. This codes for CASTRGEETQYF.

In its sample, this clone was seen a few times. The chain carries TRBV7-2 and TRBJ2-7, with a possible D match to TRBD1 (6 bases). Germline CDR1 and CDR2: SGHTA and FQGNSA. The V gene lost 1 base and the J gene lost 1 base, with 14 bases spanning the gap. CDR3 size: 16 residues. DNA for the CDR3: TGTGCCAGCAGCTTAGAGCATGGGGGCGGATCCTACGAGCAGTACTTC. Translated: CASSLEHGGGSYEQYF.

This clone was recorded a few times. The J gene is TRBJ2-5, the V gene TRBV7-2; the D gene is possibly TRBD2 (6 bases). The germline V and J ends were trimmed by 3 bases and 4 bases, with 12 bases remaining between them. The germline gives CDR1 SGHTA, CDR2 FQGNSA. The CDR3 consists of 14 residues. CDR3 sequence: CASSFTSISETQYF. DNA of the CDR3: TGTGCCAGCAGCTTCACTAGCATCTCAGAGACCCAGTACTTC.

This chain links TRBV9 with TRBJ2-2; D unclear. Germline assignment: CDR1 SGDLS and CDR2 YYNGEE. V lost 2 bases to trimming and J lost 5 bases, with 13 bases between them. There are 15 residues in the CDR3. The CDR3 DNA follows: TGTGCCAGCAGCGTTAGGTCAGAGTTTACCGGGGAGCTGTTTTTT. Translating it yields CASSVRSEFTGELFF. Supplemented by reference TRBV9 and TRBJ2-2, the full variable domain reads DSGVTQTPKHLITATGQRVTLRCSPRSGDLSVYWYQQSLDQGLQFLIQYYNGEERAKGNILERFSAQQFPDLHSELNLSSLELGDSALYFCASSVRSEFTGELFFGEGSRLTVL.

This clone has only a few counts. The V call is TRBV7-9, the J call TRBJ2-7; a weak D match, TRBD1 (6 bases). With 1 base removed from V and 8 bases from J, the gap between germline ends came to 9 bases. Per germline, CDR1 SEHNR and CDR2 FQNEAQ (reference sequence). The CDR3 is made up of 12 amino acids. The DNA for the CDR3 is TGTGCCAGCAGCTTAGGACAGGCTAAGCAGTACTTC. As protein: CASSLGQAKQYF.

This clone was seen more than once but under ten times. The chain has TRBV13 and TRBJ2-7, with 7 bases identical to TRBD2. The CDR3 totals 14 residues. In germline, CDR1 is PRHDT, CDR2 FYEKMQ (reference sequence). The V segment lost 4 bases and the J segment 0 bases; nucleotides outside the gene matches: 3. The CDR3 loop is CASSSGTTSYEQYF. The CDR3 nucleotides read TGTGCCAGCAGCTCCGGGACTACCTCCTACGAGCAGTACTTC.

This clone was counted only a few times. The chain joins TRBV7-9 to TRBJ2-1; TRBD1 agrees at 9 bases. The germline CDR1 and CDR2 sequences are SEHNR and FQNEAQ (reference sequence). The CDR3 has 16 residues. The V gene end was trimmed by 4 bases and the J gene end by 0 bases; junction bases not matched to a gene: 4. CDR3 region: CASSSQGAGSYNEQFF. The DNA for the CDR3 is TGTGCCAGCAGCTCACAGGGGGCGGGCTCCTACAATGAGCAGTTCTTC.

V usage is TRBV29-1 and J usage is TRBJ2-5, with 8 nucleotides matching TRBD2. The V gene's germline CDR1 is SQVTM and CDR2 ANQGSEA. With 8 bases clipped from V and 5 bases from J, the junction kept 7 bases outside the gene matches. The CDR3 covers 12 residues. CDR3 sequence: CSPGGGLETQYF. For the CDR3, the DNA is TGCAGCCCCGGGGGGGGTCTGGAGACCCAGTACTTC.

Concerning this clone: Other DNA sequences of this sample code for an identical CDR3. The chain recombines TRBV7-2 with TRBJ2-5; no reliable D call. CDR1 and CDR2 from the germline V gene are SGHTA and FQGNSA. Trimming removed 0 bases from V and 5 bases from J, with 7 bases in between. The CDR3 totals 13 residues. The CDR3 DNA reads TGTGCCAGCAGCTTAGCATTTGGGGAGACCCAGTACTTC. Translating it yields CASSLAFGETQYF. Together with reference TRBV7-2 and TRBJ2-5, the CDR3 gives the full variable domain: GAGVSQSPSNKVTEKGKDVELRCDPISGHTALYWYRQSLGQGLEFLIYFQGNSAPDKSGLPSDRFSAERTGGSVSTLTIQRTQQEDSAVYLCASSLAFGETQYFGPGTRLLVL.

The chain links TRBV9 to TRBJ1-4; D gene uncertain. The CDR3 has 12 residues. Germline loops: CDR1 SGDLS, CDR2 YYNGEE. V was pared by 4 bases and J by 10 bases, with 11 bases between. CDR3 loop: CASSPPLGKLFF. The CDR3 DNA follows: TGTGCCAGCAGCCCCCCACTTGGAAAACTGTTTTTT.